The source of this TCR beta chain is a study of blood T cell repertoires in COVID-19 (dated by TCRdb to 2018 to 2021). Background for the entire study: Samples from collaborators originated in the United States, Italy and Spain and spanned both the acute and convalescent phases of COVID-19. The prospective study material was composed of cDNA or gDNA derived from T cells, B-cell-depleted T cells, or PBMCs. Deeply sampled blood TCRbeta repertoires from subjects exposed to, actively infected with, or recovered from COVID-19 were included in the dataset. The repertoires were released in a freely available public database intended as a resource for research on the immune response to SARS-CoV-2. The samples were drawn from the first 160 participants of the ongoing ImmuneRACE study and from 1,254 subjects provided by 6 global collaborators. A de-identified subject ID, COVID-19 status, age in years and sex were almost always included in the sample metadata. HLA class I and class II types, where available, came from metadata supplied by the sample provider rather than from assay-based typing.

Details on this clone: Its antigen is unknown. Per-base quality was not reported, and no clone a single base away is much larger than it.

Participants in the prospective study were enrolled through a virtual design, were aged 18 to 89 years, and lived in roughly 24 United States geographic areas. To assign participants to cohorts, the prospective study relied on clinical history that participants themselves reported in a screening survey and a study questionnaire. Recovered participants in ImmuneRACE Cohort 3 were defined by two consecutive negative NP/OP PCR tests, clearance by a healthcare professional, or resolution of symptoms. In the prospective study, whole blood, serum and a nasopharyngeal or oropharyngeal swab were collected from each participant by mobile phlebotomists. Participants in the prospective study had the option to provide additional blood draws and questionnaires over a roughly two-month period. Before DNA extraction, blood samples from the prospective study were shipped at room temperature or frozen. Beyond this particular receptor, the publication reports: How much clinical and demographic metadata was included differed by source and by participant, and the metadata was provided uncurated.

TCRbeta CDR3 regions were amplified from genomic DNA by means of the immunoSEQ Assay, a bias-controlled multiplex PCR. Regarding the original processing steps: Within the assay, amplification of reference gene primers was used to estimate how many nucleated cells each sample contained. Sequence reads were collapsed and filtered to measure the absolute abundance of every unique TCRbeta CDR3 rearrangement. For each sample, productive Simpson clonality was calculated as the square root of Simpson's diversity index over productive rearrangements. As stored in TCRdb, this immuneACCESS dataset retains in-frame rearrangements with V and J assigned. A fraction of the clones does not appear; measured against another copy, unresolved V genes explain less than half of the discrepancy, and the remainder lacks a known reason. V, J and clone size reflect that table, while D and trimming were determined from the DNA. The sample data list 350,000 to 450,000 clones, and roughly nine tenths of these were observed just once. Jointly, the top ten make up about 1.1% of the sample.

Between the V and J ends, shortened by 9 bases and 5 bases respectively, the junction contains 18 bases. The germline V gene sets CDR1 to ENHRY and CDR2 to SYGVKD. There are 14 amino acids in the CDR3, from cysteine to phenylalanine inclusive. CDR3 DNA only is kept here, 42 bases in frame from base 1. Sequenced: PBMCs or T cells enriched from blood (not recorded which). The sequence joins TRBV10-3 to TRBJ2-3, with TRBD1 as a weak D call on 6 bases. This TCR was recovered from a man aged 25 to 40 who had recovered from COVID-19. The DNA sequence is as follows: TGTGCCATTCAACAGGGTCGGGAATTAGATACGCAGTATTTT. Translation gives CAIQQGRELDTQYF.